The next 18 T cell receptor beta chains were all read from a single sample in a study of early T cells in non-severe SARS-CoV-2 infection. A single record per CDR3 protein comes from TCRdb applying MiXCR to the 5' RACE reads. The sample gives about 16,000 distinct CDR3 sequences, about 4.8% of which show up once; about 6.7% is in the top ten. The sequenced material came from whole blood. The receptors were gathered from an adult who was a healthcare worker with PCR-confirmed SARS-CoV-2 infection or an uninfected control (not recorded which).

This clonotype was picked up one time. One base away lies a much larger clone, so this may be a sequencing read error. The chain has TRBV20-1 and TRBJ2-1; D might be TRBD1 or TRBD2, each matching 5 bases. The CDR3 contains 13 residues. Germline assignment: CDR1 DFQATT and CDR2 SNEGSKA (reference sequence). The DNA for the CDR3 is TGCAGTGCTAGTGGGGGAGATTACAATGAGCTGTTCTTC. It specifies CSASGGDYNELFF.

Many counts were recorded for this clonotype. This chain connects TRBV7-9 to TRBJ2-1; D not resolved. The CDR3 has 11 residues. The germline V gene encodes CDR1 SEHNR and CDR2 FQNEAQ (reference sequence). Trimming shortened V by 1 base and J by 5 bases, and 0 bases separated the two germline ends. CDR3 coding DNA: TGTGCCAGCAGCTTAGACAATGAGCAGTTCTTC. It encodes CASSLDNEQFF.

The genes are TRBV4-1 and TRBJ1-1; a possible D gene is TRBD1 (6 bases). Germline loops: CDR1 MGHRA, CDR2 YSYEKL. With 1 base removed from V and 5 bases from J, the gap between germline ends came to 14 bases. CDR3 length: 15 residues. The CDR3 region is CASSQVRGKLTEAFF. Here the CDR3 DNA reads TGCGCCAGCAGCCAAGTCAGGGGAAAGTTAACTGAAGCTTTCTTT.

This clonotype was found many times. This chain links TRBV10-3 with TRBJ2-7; 8 nucleotides line up with TRBD1. The trim removed 3 bases at V and 7 bases at J, leaving 17 bases unmatched. Per germline, CDR1 ENHRY and CDR2 SYGVKD. This CDR3 is built from 17 residues. The chain's CDR3 is CAISDPRRGTGVDEQYF. The DNA of the CDR3 is TGTGCCATCAGTGATCCTCGAAGGGGGACAGGAGTGGATGAGCAGTACTTC.

By its share, this clonotype is medium-sized. J is TRBJ1-1 and V is TRBV10-2, with 9 nucleotides matching TRBD1. V lost 2 bases and J lost 0; bases outside the gene matches: 4. The CDR3 contains 16 residues. Germline V gene lookup returns CDR1 WSHSY and CDR2 SAAADI. The CDR3 region is CASSEETGGLNTEAFF. As DNA, the CDR3 is TGCGCCAGCAGTGAGGAGACAGGGGGACTGAACACTGAAGCTTTCTTT.

The chain employs TRBV3-1 and TRBJ1-3; D remains ambiguous. Deletions cut 0 bases from V and 2 bases from J, with 8 bases between. Germline loops: CDR1 LGHDT, CDR2 YNNKEL (reference sequence). The CDR3 sequence is 15 residues long. CDR3 nucleotides: TGTGCCAGCAGCCAAGAGCACAGACCTGGAAACACCATATATTTT. It translates to CASSQEHRPGNTIYF.

This clonotype was detected a few times. V gene TRBV5-1 combines with J gene TRBJ2-1; 7 bases align to TRBD2. The CDR3 is 15 residues long. Germline V gene data show CDR1 as SGHRS and CDR2 as YFSETQ. V lost 0 bases and J lost 3; bases outside the gene matches: 3. The CDR3 sequence is CASSLGAGYYNEQFF. The CDR3 coding sequence is TGCGCCAGCAGCTTGGGAGCGGGGTACTACAATGAGCAGTTCTTC.

This clonotype has ten or more counts. The chain uses TRBV5-1 and TRBJ2-1, with D possibly being TRBD2 (6 bases). The CDR3 spans 14 residues. Per the germline V gene, CDR1 is SGHRS and CDR2 is YFSETQ. V lost 1 base and J lost 8, with 13 bases in between. CDR3 nucleotide sequence: TGCGCCAGCAGCTTGAAGAGGGGAGGTCATGAGCAGTTCTTC. Amino acid sequence: CASSLKRGGHEQFF.

This clonotype came up many times. CDR3 amino acids: CASSQTSGRPYEQYF. Written as DNA, the CDR3 is TGTGCCAGCAGCCAGACTAGCGGGAGGCCCTACGAGCAGTACTTC. This chain connects TRBV11-2 to TRBJ2-7; 13 nucleotides agree with TRBD2. Germline CDR1 SGHAT, CDR2 FQNNGV. V lost 5 bases and J lost 2; bases outside the gene matches: 3. The CDR3 sequence is 15 residues long.

This clonotype was seen at least ten times. The chain has TRBV9 and TRBJ2-6; no definite D call. The V and J ends lost 3 bases and 1 base respectively, with 8 bases between them. The germline V gene encodes CDR1 SGDLS and CDR2 YYNGEE. The CDR3 extends over 15 amino acids. In DNA form, the CDR3 reads TGTGCCAGCAGCGATACTTTATCTGGGGCCAACGTCCTGACTTTC. Translation: CASSDTLSGANVLTF. The full variable domain, its missing parts supplied by reference TRBV9 and TRBJ2-6, is DSGVTQTPKHLITATGQRVTLRCSPRSGDLSVYWYQQSLDQGLQFLIQYYNGEERAKGNILERFSAQQFPDLHSELNLSSLELGDSALYFCASSDTLSGANVLTFGAGSRLTVL.

This clonotype was observed a handful of times. This chain joins TRBV20-1 and TRBJ1-6; D gene uncertain. The germline V gene has CDR1 DFQATT and CDR2 SNEGSKA (reference sequence). The CDR3 is made up of 15 amino acids. V was pared by 0 bases and J by 14 bases, with 20 bases between. The CDR3 reads CSARDPSSASESLHF. As DNA, the CDR3 is TGCAGTGCTAGAGATCCCAGCTCGGCTTCGGAGTCCCTCCACTTT.

This clonotype was seen a handful of times. The chain is built from TRBV4-1 and TRBJ2-2; the match to TRBD2 covers 7 bases. The CDR3 extends over 20 amino acids. Germline assignment: CDR1 MGHRA and CDR2 YSYEKL. The ends lost 1 base at V and 0 bases at J; junction bases unmatched: 14. CDR3: CASSQVMREGLKANTGELFF. The CDR3 region has the DNA TGCGCCAGCAGCCAAGTGATGAGGGAGGGCCTGAAAGCGAACACCGGGGAGCTGTTTTTT.

This clonotype was seen ten or more times. The V call is TRBV19, the J call TRBJ2-1; 15 bases align to TRBD2. This CDR3 region has 17 residues. CDR1 and CDR2 (germline): LNHDA, SQIVND (reference sequence). The junction had 6 bases not matched to a gene; V was cut back by 4 bases and J by 5 bases. The CDR3 DNA sequence: TGTGCCAGTAGTACCGGACTAGCGGGAGGGCCACACAATGAGCAGTTCTTC. It encodes CASSTGLAGGPHNEQFF. Looking up the rest from reference TRBV19 and TRBJ2-1 gives the full variable domain: DGGITQSPKYLFRKEGQNVTLSCEQNLNHDAMYWYRQDPGQGLRLIYYSQIVNDFQKGDIAEGYSVSREKKESFPLTVTSAQKNPTAFYLCASSTGLAGGPHNEQFFGPGTRLTVL.

The gene calls are TRBV6-6 and TRBJ1-2; D is unclear. The CDR3 contains 11 residues. The V gene's germline CDR1 is MNHNY and CDR2 SVGAGI (reference sequence). Trimming took 6 bases from V and 6 from J, leaving 8 bases between them. The CDR3 reads CASSPFNGYTF. The CDR3 region has the DNA TGTGCCAGCAGCCCCTTCAATGGCTACACCTTC.

This clonotype was recorded at least ten times. The DNA of the CDR3 is TGCAGCGGGGCAGGGAGCAGCCTGAACACTGAAGCTTTCTTT. Translated: CSGAGSSLNTEAFF. This chain joins TRBV29-1 and TRBJ1-1; a possible D gene is TRBD1 (5 bases). Trimming removed 7 bases at V and 0 bases at J, with 15 bases between. From germline, CDR1 is SQVTM and CDR2 ANQGSEA. CDR3 size: 14 residues.

In this sample, this clonotype turned up many times. Mismatch with germline at one junction end may stem from a read error. The chain is built from TRBV12-3 or TRBV12-4 and TRBJ2-1; D gene unclear. There are 14 residues in the CDR3. The CDR3 nucleotides read TGTGCGAGCAAGGACGTAAGCTCCTACAATGAGCAGTTCTTC. This gives the protein CASKDVSSYNEQFF.

This clonotype was detected many times. V gene TRBV20-1 combines with J gene TRBJ1-1; 7 nucleotides match TRBD1. CDR3 size: 15 residues. Trimming took 5 bases from V and 0 from J; bases not matched to a gene: 9. Germline lookup yields CDR1 DFQATT and CDR2 SNEGSKA (reference sequence). For the CDR3, the DNA is TGCAGTGCTCGACAGGGTAATTATATGAACACTGAAGCTTTCTTT. Its protein product is CSARQGNYMNTEAFF.

In this sample, this clonotype is medium-sized (0.01 to 0.1%). The chain is built from TRBV5-6 and TRBJ2-3; the D is unclear. The CDR3 runs to 14 residues. V lost 4 bases to trimming and J lost 2 bases, with 11 bases between them. CDR1 is SGHDT and CDR2 is YYEEEE in the germline V gene. The CDR3 protein is CASSPKTHTDTQYF. The CDR3 DNA follows: TGTGCCAGCAGCCCGAAGACCCACACAGATACGCAGTATTTT.